What follows are 30 T cell receptor beta chains derived from one specimen sequenced in a study of OX40 agonist ivuxolimab in advanced cancers. TCRdb's table, derived via immunoSEQ multiplex PCR, lists solely in-frame clones and lacks some. The profile covers approximately 29,000 clones, with about 77% appearing a single time and over 8.5% taken by the ten largest. The sequencing used CD4+ or CD8+ T cells sorted from blood, collected in a trial of the OX40 agonist ivuxolimab. These receptors were collected from an adult with an advanced solid tumor such as melanoma, head and neck, liver or kidney cancer.

This chain joins TRBV7-8 and TRBJ2-7; D unresolved. The germline V and J ends were trimmed by 1 base and 1 base, with 11 bases remaining between them. This CDR3 has 15 residues. The germline CDR1 and CDR2 sequences are SGHVS and FQNEAQ. In nucleotides, the CDR3 is TGTGCCAGCAGCTTAGTGGTGTCACCATCCTACGAGCAGTACTTC. Translated: CASSLVVSPSYEQYF.

The rearrangement uses TRBV11-1 and TRBJ2-7, with TRBD2 matching over 8 bases. From germline, CDR1 is SGHAT and CDR2 FQDESV (reference sequence). The CDR3 has 16 residues. V shed 1 base and J 2 bases; nucleotides not matched to a gene: 7. DNA for the CDR3: TGTGCCAGCAGCTTAGTTCTGGCGGGGGGAACCTACGAGCAGTACTTC. Its protein product is CASSLVLAGGTYEQYF.

Comments on this clone: A read error may produce the germline difference seen at one junction end. This chain joins TRBV27 and TRBJ2-7; 7 bases match TRBD1. Germline CDR1 reads MNHEY; CDR2 reads SMNVEV (reference sequence). The CDR3 totals 12 residues. In DNA, the CDR3 is TGTGCCAGCAGTTCTACCGACAGGGTCGCTCTATTC. This translates into CASSSTDRVALF.

The rearrangement uses TRBV28 and TRBJ2-5; D gene ambiguous. This CDR3 has 15 residues. From germline, CDR1 is MDHEN and CDR2 SYDVKM. V dropped 5 bases and J dropped 5 bases, with 18 bases sitting between them. In nucleotides, the CDR3 is TGTGCCAGCAGTACGACGGCCGCCGACCCGGAGACCCAGTACTTC. Translated, it gives CASSTTAADPETQYF. The whole variable domain, filled in from reference TRBV28 and TRBJ2-5, reads DVKVTQSSRYLVKRTGEKVFLECVQDMDHENMFWYRQDPGLGLRLIYFSYDVKMKEKGDIPEGYSVSREKKERFSLILESASTNQTSMYLCASSTTAADPETQYFGPGTRLLVL.

The V and J genes are TRBV12-5 and TRBJ2-7; D ambiguous. The ends were cut back, 0 bases at V and 6 bases at J, with 3 bases in the middle. The CDR3 length is 11 residues. The germline CDR1 and CDR2 sequences are LGHNT and FRNRAP. The CDR3 loop is CASGLVTEQYF. CDR3 DNA: TGTGCTAGTGGTTTGGTAACCGAGCAGTACTTC. Complete variable domain (other parts from reference TRBV12-5 and TRBJ2-7): DARVTQTPRHKVTEMGQEVTMRCQPILGHNTVFWYRQTMMQGLELLAYFRNRAPLDDSGMPKDRFSAEMPDATLATLKIQPSEPRDSAVYFCASGLVTEQYFGPGTRLTVT.

The genes are TRBV9 and TRBJ2-7; 11 positions match TRBD1. Germline V CDR1 and CDR2: SGDLS, YYNGEE. With V trimmed by 0 bases and J by 6 bases, 5 bases remained unmatched. This CDR3 region has 15 residues. CDR3 nucleotide sequence: TGTGCCAGCAGCGTAGGAGGACAGGGGGCAGGCGAGCAGTACTTC. Translating gives CASSVGGQGAGEQYF.

This clone was detected only a few times. The V and J genes are TRBV9 and TRBJ1-5; maybe TRBD1 (6 bases). This CDR3 is built from 15 residues. Trimming stripped 0 bases from V and 5 bases from J, with 12 bases between. Germline values: CDR1 SGDLS, CDR2 YYNGEE. The CDR3 region is CASSVGGAGDQPQHF. For the CDR3, the DNA is TGTGCCAGCAGCGTAGGGGGGGCCGGCGATCAGCCCCAGCATTTT.

The chain carries TRBV7-9 and TRBJ2-3; D is possibly TRBD2 (6 bases). Trimming took off 5 bases at V and 3 bases at J, with 18 bases between the two ends. Looked up from germline, CDR1 is SEHNR and CDR2 is FQNEAQ (reference sequence). The length of the CDR3 is 16 residues. The CDR3 spells CASSDRGDGKTDTQYF. The CDR3, as DNA: TGTGCCAGCAGCGATCGCGGGGACGGTAAGACAGATACGCAGTATTTT.

This clone was detected only once. Other DNA sequences from this sample encode an identical CDR3 as well. V usage is TRBV12-5 and J usage is TRBJ1-1; D is unresolved. The CDR3 spans 13 residues. Germline V gene data show CDR1 as LGHNT and CDR2 as FRNRAP. Trimming left V 6 bases short and J 0 bases short, with 8 bases between. The CDR3 region has the DNA TGTGCTAGTGGCTGGACCTTGAACACTGAAGCTTTCTTT. Translated, it gives CASGWTLNTEAFF.

This clone has only a few counts. V gene TRBV7-6 combines with J gene TRBJ1-3, with 7 bases that match TRBD1. The CDR3 loop spans 17 amino acids. With 0 bases clipped from V and 1 base from J, the junction kept 6 bases outside the gene matches. Germline CDR1 is SGHVS and CDR2 is FNYEAQ. The CDR3 bases are TGTGCCAGCAGCTTAGCCCCCGACAGGGTGTCTGGAAACACCATATATTTT. Translated, it gives CASSLAPDRVSGNTIYF.

The V gene is TRBV6-5, the J gene TRBJ1-5, with 7 bases fitting TRBD1. V gave up 6 bases and J gave up 7 bases; unmatched junction bases: 12. The length of the CDR3 is 15 residues. Germline V lookup: CDR1 MNHEY, CDR2 SVGAGI. The CDR3 DNA reads TGTGCCAGCAGCCCCGGACAGGAAGGGGAGCAGCCCCAGCATTTT. It codes for CASSPGQEGEQPQHF.

The CDR3 sequence is CSVDPEPGGGYTF. CDR3 sequence (DNA): TGCAGCGTTGATCCAGAGCCAGGTGGGGGCTACACCTTC. The chain joins TRBV29-1 to TRBJ1-2, with unresolved D. CDR3 size: 13 residues. Germline loops: CDR1 SQVTM, CDR2 ANQGSEA. V was cut by 3 bases and J by 8 bases, with 16 bases left in between.

The chain uses TRBV6-1 and TRBJ1-2; D unclear. The CDR3 sequence is 15 residues long. V was shortened by 3 bases and J by 3 bases, with 14 bases between the two germline ends. Germline-derived CDR1 and CDR2 are MNHNS and SASEGT. CDR3 coding DNA: TGTGCCAGCAGTGATGGACCTCCCGGGGACTATGGCTACACCTTC. Protein sequence: CASSDGPPGDYGYTF.

This chain links TRBV11-2 with TRBJ2-5; TRBD2 agrees at 7 bases. Trimming took 5 bases from V and 9 from J; bases not matched to a gene: 15. This CDR3 contains 15 residues. The germline CDR1 and CDR2 sequences are SGHAT and FQNNGV. The CDR3 DNA follows: TGTGCCAGCAGCCTCAGGCTAGCGGACCCCCGGCCCCAGTACTTC. Protein sequence: CASSLRLADPRPQYF.

CDR3 DNA sequence: TGTGCCTGGGAAAAGGGCGGGGAGCTGTTTTTT. This gives the protein CAWEKGGELFF. The chain recombines TRBV30 with TRBJ2-2; D call uncertain. Trimming pared 5 bases from V and 7 bases from J, leaving 8 bases between. CDR1 and CDR2 from the germline V gene are GTSNPN and SVGIG (reference sequence). The CDR3 is made up of 11 amino acids.

The V and J genes are TRBV7-9 and TRBJ1-1; no definite D call. Germline CDR1 is SEHNR and CDR2 is FQNEAQ (reference sequence). This CDR3 is built from 14 residues. V gave up 0 bases and J gave up 2 bases, with 7 bases separating them. The CDR3 protein is CASSLARVNTEAFF. CDR3 bases: TGTGCCAGCAGCTTAGCGCGAGTTAACACTGAAGCTTTCTTT.

The rearrangement links TRBV4-3 to TRBJ1-2, with 7 bases aligning to TRBD1. The CDR3 runs 17 residues. Per the germline V gene, CDR1 is LGHNA and CDR2 is YSLEER. The V segment lost 0 bases and the J segment 6 bases; nucleotides outside the gene matches: 13. CDR3 residues: CASSQDQGGQSADGYTF. The DNA of the CDR3 is TGCGCCAGCAGCCAAGATCAGGGGGGGCAATCGGCCGATGGCTACACCTTC.

The rearrangement uses TRBV27 and TRBJ1-2; 7 bases line up with TRBD1. Germline V gene lookup returns CDR1 MNHEY and CDR2 SMNVEV (reference sequence). V was clipped by 5 bases and J by 3 bases; unmatched bases: 21. This CDR3 has 19 residues. As DNA, the CDR3 is TGTGCCAGCAGTGATGCAGACCCGGGACAGACAGTCGGAGACTATGGCTACACCTTC. It codes for CASSDADPGQTVGDYGYTF.

This chain uses TRBV18 with TRBJ1-6; the D is unclear. The germline CDR1 and CDR2 sequences are KGHSH and LQKENI. CDR3 length: 15 amino acids. Trimming removed 3 bases at V and 0 bases at J, with 6 bases between. In DNA, the CDR3 is TGTGCCAGCTCACCGGACGGCTCCTATAATTCACCCCTCCACTTT. Its protein product is CASSPDGSYNSPLHF.

The J gene is TRBJ2-7, the V gene TRBV11-1, with 12 bases fitting TRBD1. The junction had 6 bases not matched to a gene; V was cut back by 2 bases and J by 4 bases. CDR3 length equals 16 residues. Germline V gene lookup returns CDR1 SGHAT and CDR2 FQDESV (reference sequence). The CDR3 is CASSLLGQGALYEQYF. The CDR3 DNA is TGTGCCAGCAGCTTATTGGGACAGGGGGCGCTTTACGAGCAGTACTTC.

CDR3 sequence (DNA): TGTGCCAGCAGACCCGGGGGTAGGTTAGAGTTCTTC. It is translated as CASRPGGRLEFF. The V call is TRBV2, the J call TRBJ2-1; the D gene is possibly TRBD2 (6 bases). V lost 6 bases and J lost 14, with 17 bases in between. CDR1 is SNHLY and CDR2 is FYNNEI in the germline V gene. The CDR3 covers 12 residues. The entire variable domain, with the rest obtained from reference TRBV2 and TRBJ2-1, is as follows: EPEVTQTPSHQVTQMGQEVILRCVPISNHLYFYWYRQILGQKVEFLVSFYNNEISEKSEIFDDQFSVERPDGSNFTLKIRSTKLEDSAMYFCASRPGGRLEFFGPGTRLTVL.

The chain is built from TRBV7-9 and TRBJ1-2; possibly TRBD1 for D (5 bases). The germline CDR1 and CDR2 sequences are SEHNR and FQNEAQ (reference sequence). Trimming removed 1 base at V and 8 bases at J, with 20 bases between. The CDR3 is 16 residues long. In DNA form, the CDR3 reads TGTGCCAGCAGCTTAGTTGGGGACTCCCTAAAGGAAGGCTACACCTTC. It specifies CASSLVGDSLKEGYTF.

In DNA form, the CDR3 reads TGTGCCTGGAGTGCGGGACCTCTCGGCTACACCTTC. This gives the protein CAWSAGPLGYTF. The chain carries TRBV30 and TRBJ1-2; possible D gene TRBD1, 5 bases. Germline V gives CDR1 GTSNPN, CDR2 SVGIG (reference sequence). V lost 1 base and J 8 bases, leaving 11 bases between the germline ends. The CDR3 is 12 residues long.

This clone was seen a few times. V usage is TRBV20-1 and J usage is TRBJ2-5; weak D call: TRBD1 (6 bases). V was pared by 5 bases and J by 5 bases, with 9 bases between. Germline V lookup: CDR1 DFQATT, CDR2 SNEGSKA (reference sequence). The CDR3 contains 11 residues. The CDR3 loop is CSAPGVETQYF. DNA of the CDR3: TGCAGTGCTCCAGGGGTTGAGACCCAGTACTTC.

As DNA, the CDR3 is TGTGCCAGCAGCCAAGCGGGGACAGAGCACTATGGCTACACCTTC. Protein product: CASSQAGTEHYGYTF. J is TRBJ1-2 and V is TRBV11-2, with 7 bases that match TRBD1. The CDR3 is 15 residues long. J was trimmed by 3 bases and V by 5 bases; bases with no gene match: 9. Germline CDR1 is SGHAT and CDR2 is FQNNGV.

This clone has a handful of counts. The CDR3 coding sequence is TGTGCCAGCAGCTCTGGGGGGACAGGGTACTACAATGAGCAGTTCTTC. Its protein product is CASSSGGTGYYNEQFF. The chain uses TRBV5-8 and TRBJ2-1, with 9 bases identical to TRBD1. There are 16 residues in the CDR3. V shed 3 bases, J shed 3 bases, and the junction held 7 bases outside the gene matches. Looked up from germline, CDR1 is SGHTS and CDR2 is YDEGEE. Based on the CDR3 plus reference TRBV5-8 and TRBJ2-1, the full variable domain is EAGVTQSPTHLIKTRGQQATLRCSPISGHTSVYWYQQALGLGLQFLLWYDEGEERNRGNFPPRFSGRQFPNYSSELNVNALELEDSALYLCASSSGGTGYYNEQFFGPGTRLTVL.

This clone appeared once. The V and J genes are TRBV28 and TRBJ2-7, with 7 positions matching TRBD2. V dropped 1 base and J dropped 5; count of bases not matched to a gene: 8. Germline V CDR1 and CDR2: MDHEN, SYDVKM. The CDR3 has 15 residues. CDR3 residues: CASSLSWEGIHEQYF. The DNA for the CDR3 is TGTGCCAGCAGTTTATCCTGGGAGGGAATCCACGAGCAGTACTTC.

This clone was found a few times. The chain joins TRBV9 to TRBJ2-3; D unresolved. V lost 0 bases and J lost 4, with 21 bases in between. The CDR3 has 18 amino acids. Germline-derived CDR1 and CDR2 are SGDLS and YYNGEE. The CDR3: CASSVGPMLGYTADTQYF. The CDR3 bases are TGTGCCAGCAGCGTAGGCCCTATGCTGGGATATACGGCAGATACGCAGTATTTT.

The table lists this clone with a count of one. This chain joins TRBV6-1 and TRBJ1-5, with 10 bases identical to TRBD1. The CDR3 totals 16 residues. The junction had 5 bases not matched to a gene; V was cut back by 0 bases and J by 6 bases. Germline V CDR1 and CDR2: MNHNS, SASEGT. This CDR3 reads CASSEAGTGDGQPQHF. The DNA for the CDR3 is TGTGCCAGCAGTGAAGCGGGGACAGGGGATGGTCAGCCCCAGCATTTT.

This clone was observed a few times. The V and J genes are TRBV27 and TRBJ2-7; D uncertain. Trimming pared 8 bases from V and 1 base from J, leaving 9 bases between. This CDR3 has 12 amino acids. CDR1 is MNHEY and CDR2 is SMNVEV in the germline V gene (reference sequence). The CDR3 bases are TGTGCCAGCTTTAGTAGTTCCTACGAGCAGTACTTC. It codes for CASFSSSYEQYF.